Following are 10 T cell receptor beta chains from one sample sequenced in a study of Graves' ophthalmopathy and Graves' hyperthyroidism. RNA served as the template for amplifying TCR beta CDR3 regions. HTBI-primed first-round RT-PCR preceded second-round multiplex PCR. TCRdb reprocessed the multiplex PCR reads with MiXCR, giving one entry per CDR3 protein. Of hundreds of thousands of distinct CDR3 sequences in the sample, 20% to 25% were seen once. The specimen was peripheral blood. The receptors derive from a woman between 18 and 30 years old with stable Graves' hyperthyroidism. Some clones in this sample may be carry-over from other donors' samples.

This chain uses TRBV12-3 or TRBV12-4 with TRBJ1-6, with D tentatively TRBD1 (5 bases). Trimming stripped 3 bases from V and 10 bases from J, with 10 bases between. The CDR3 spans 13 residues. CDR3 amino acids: CASSLGDRSPLHF. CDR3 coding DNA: TGTGCCAGCAGTTTGGGGGATCGGTCACCCCTCCACTTT.

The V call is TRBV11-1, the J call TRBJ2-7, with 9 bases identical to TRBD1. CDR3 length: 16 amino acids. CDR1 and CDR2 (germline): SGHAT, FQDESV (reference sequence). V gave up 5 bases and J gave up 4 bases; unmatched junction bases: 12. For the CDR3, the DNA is TGTGCCAGCAGCACCTCCGGGACAGGGAAAAAATACGAGCAGTACTTC. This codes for CASSTSGTGKKYEQYF.

CDR3 sequence (DNA): TGTGCCAGCAGCGTAGGAGGGGGCTTTGAAGCTTTCTTT. Amino acids: CASSVGGGFEAFF. The chain carries TRBV9 and TRBJ1-1, with 7 positions matching TRBD1. Germline loops: CDR1 SGDLS, CDR2 YYNGEE. CDR3 length equals 13 residues. Trimming took 0 bases from V and 7 from J; bases not matched to a gene: 3.

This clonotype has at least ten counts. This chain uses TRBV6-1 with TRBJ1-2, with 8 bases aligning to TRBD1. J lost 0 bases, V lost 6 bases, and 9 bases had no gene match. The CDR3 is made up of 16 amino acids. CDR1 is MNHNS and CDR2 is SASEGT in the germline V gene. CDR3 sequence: CASSRDRSLTNYGYTF. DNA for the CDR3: TGTGCCAGCAGCCGGGACAGGAGTTTAACTAACTATGGCTACACCTTC.

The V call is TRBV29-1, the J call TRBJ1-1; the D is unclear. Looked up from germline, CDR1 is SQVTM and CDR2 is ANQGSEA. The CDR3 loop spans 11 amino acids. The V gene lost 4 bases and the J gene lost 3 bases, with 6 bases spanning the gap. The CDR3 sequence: CSVAIYTEAFF. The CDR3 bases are TGCAGCGTTGCTATTTACACTGAAGCTTTCTTT.

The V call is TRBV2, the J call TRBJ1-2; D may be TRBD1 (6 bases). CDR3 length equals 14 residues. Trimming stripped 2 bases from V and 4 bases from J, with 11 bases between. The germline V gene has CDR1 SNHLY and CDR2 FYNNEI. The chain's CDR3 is CASSERQEVYGYTF. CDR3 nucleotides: TGTGCCAGCAGTGAAAGACAGGAGGTCTATGGCTACACCTTC. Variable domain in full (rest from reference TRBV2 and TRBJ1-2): EPEVTQTPSHQVTQMGQEVILRCVPISNHLYFYWYRQILGQKVEFLVSFYNNEISEKSEIFDDQFSVERPDGSNFTLKIRSTKLEDSAMYFCASSERQEVYGYTFGSGTRLTVV.

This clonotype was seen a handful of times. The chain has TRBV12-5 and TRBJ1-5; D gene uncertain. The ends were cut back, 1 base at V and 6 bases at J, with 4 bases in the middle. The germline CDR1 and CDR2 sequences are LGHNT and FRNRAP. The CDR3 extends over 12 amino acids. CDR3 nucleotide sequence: TGTGCTAGTGGTTTGGCCAGTCAGCCCCAGCATTTT. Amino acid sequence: CASGLASQPQHF.

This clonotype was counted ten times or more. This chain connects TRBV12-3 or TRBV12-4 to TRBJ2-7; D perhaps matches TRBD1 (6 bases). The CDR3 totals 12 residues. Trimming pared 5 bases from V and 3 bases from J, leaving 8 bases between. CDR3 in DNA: TGTGCCAGCAGTCGGACAGTCTACGAGCAGTACTTC. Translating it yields CASSRTVYEQYF.

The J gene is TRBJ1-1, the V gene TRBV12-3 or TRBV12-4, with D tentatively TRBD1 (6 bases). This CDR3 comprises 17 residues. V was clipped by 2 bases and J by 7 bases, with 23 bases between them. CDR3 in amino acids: CASSLRGGGREVGEAFF. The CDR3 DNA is TGTGCCAGCAGTTTAAGAGGAGGGGGTAGGGAGGTGGGTGAAGCTTTCTTT.

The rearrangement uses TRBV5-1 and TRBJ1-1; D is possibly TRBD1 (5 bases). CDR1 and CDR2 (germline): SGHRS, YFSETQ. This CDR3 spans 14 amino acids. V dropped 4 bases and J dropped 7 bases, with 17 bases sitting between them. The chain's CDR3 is CASSPGTIGGEAFF. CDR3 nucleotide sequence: TGCGCCAGCAGCCCCGGGACTATAGGAGGTGAAGCTTTCTTT. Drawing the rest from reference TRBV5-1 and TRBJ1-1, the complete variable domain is KAGVTQTPRYLIKTRGQQVTLSCSPISGHRSVSWYQQTPGQGLQFLFEYFSETQRNKGNFPGRFSGRQFSNSRSEMNVSTLELGDSALYLCASSPGTIGGEAFFGQGTRLTVV.